A selection of T cell receptor beta chains follows, all from one sample in a study of CD4 T cells in relation to SARS-CoV-2 and coronaviruses. The antigens these receptors bind are not known. This table comes from immunoSEQ multiplex PCR, and its TCRdb copy is limited to in-frame clones, with some not included. The sample gives 20,000 to 25,000 clones, over 60% of which show up once; around a sixth is in the top ten. Sequenced material: CD4+ T cells from PBMCs, cultured in vitro. The source is a human donor in good health. Both conserved end residues are part of each CDR3. Fields, in order: V gene, CDR3 length, clone size, D gene, J gene, CDR3 DNA, CDR3 protein. D genes are given only for firm matches. Some rows mark clone size as missing; the rest say once, few, many or name a class of expanded clone.

TRBV15	14	.	.	TRBJ1-5	TGTGCCACCAGCAGAGATTTAGGTGATCAGCCCCAGCATTTT	CATSRDLGDQPQHF
TRBV19	15	.	TRBD1	TRBJ1-2	TGTGCCAGTAACCACCAGGCGACAGGGAACTATGGCTACACCTTC	CASNHQATGNYGYTF
TRBV7-7	12	.	.	TRBJ2-3	TGTGCCAGCAGCAAGGAGGCAGGAACGCAGTATTTT	CASSKEAGTQYF
TRBV3-1/TRBV3-2	11	.	.	TRBJ2-7	TGTGCCAGCAGCCAAGATATGGAGCAGTACTTC	CASSQDMEQYF
TRBV7-3	14	.	.	TRBJ2-5	TGTGCCAGCAGCTTAACAGTCATCGGAGAGACCCAGTACTTC	CASSLTVIGETQYF
TRBV6-6	16	.	TRBD2	TRBJ2-3	TGTGCCAGCAGTCGAATAACTAGCGGGAGTGTGGATACGCAGTATTTT	CASSRITSGSVDTQYF
TRBV5-1	14	.	TRBD2	TRBJ2-1	TGCGCCAGCAGCTTTCCTAGCGGGAGAAATGAGCAGTTCTTC	CASSFPSGRNEQFF
TRBV18	16	.	.	TRBJ1-1	TGTGCCAGCTCGCTAACAGGGAGGGGGATGAACACTGAAGCTTTCTTT	CASSLTGRGMNTEAFF
TRBV30	11	.	.	TRBJ1-1	TGTGCCTGGAGTTCGAGGGTTGAAGCTTTCTTT	CAWSSRVEAFF
TRBV7-9	17	once	TRBD1	TRBJ1-3	TGTGCCAGCAGCCAGGGACAGGGGGCGAGGGCTGGAAACACCATATATTTT	CASSQGQGARAGNTIYF